This T cell receptor (beta chain) was found in a study of blood T cell repertoires in COVID-19. This clone was seen only a few times. Clones were sequenced by immunoSEQ multiplex PCR, and TCRdb holds only the in-frame ones, with some missing. This sample has about 250,000 clones; 82% occur once, and the top ten carry 4.5% to 6%. With 5 bases removed from V and 14 bases from J, the gap between germline ends came to 16 bases. The length of the CDR3 is 13 residues. The sequence was collected from a woman older than 75 with active or convalescent COVID-19. The gene calls are TRBV12-3 or TRBV12-4 and TRBJ1-6; maybe TRBD1 (5 bases). The sample comprised peripheral blood. The CDR3 DNA reads TGTGCCAGCAGTCTGGGACCATCGGGGGCCCTCCACTTT. It translates to CASSLGPSGALHF.